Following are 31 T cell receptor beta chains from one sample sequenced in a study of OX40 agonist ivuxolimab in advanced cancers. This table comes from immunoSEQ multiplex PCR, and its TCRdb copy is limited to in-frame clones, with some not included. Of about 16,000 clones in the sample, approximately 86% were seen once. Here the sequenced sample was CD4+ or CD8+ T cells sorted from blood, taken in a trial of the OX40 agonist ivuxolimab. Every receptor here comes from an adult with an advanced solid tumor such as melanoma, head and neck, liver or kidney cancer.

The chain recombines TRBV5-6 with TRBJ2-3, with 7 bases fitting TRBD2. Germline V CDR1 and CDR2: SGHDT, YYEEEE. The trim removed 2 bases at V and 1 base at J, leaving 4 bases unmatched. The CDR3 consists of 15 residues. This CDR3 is CASSLESGGTDTQYF. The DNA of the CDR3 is TGTGCCAGCAGCTTAGAAAGCGGGGGCACAGATACGCAGTATTTT.

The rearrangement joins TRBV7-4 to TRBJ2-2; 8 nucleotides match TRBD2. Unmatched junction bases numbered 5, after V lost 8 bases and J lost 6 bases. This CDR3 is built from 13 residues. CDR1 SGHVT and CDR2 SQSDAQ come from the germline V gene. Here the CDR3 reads CASGGRIAGELFF. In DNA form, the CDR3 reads TGTGCCAGCGGCGGGAGGATCGCCGGGGAGCTGTTTTTT.

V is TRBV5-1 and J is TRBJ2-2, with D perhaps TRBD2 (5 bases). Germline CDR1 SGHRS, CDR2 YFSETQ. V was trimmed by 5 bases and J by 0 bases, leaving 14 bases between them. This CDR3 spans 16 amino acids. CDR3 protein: CASRMRGPANTGELFF. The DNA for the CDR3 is TGCGCCAGCAGAATGCGCGGGCCTGCGAACACCGGGGAGCTGTTTTTT.

CDR3 nucleotide sequence: TGTGCCATCAGTGATGTATTGAGGCGGACCGGGGAGCTGTTTTTT. This translates into CAISDVLRRTGELFF. The genes are TRBV10-3 and TRBJ2-2; no clear D gene. Trimming stripped 3 bases from V and 5 bases from J, with 13 bases between. Per the germline V gene, CDR1 is ENHRY and CDR2 is SYGVKD. This CDR3 is built from 15 residues.

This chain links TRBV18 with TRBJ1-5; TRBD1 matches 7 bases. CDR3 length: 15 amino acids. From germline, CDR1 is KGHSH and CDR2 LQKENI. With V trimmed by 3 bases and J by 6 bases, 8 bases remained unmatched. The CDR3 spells CASSPPTGMGQPQHF. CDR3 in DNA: TGTGCCAGCTCACCTCCGACAGGGATGGGTCAGCCCCAGCATTTT.

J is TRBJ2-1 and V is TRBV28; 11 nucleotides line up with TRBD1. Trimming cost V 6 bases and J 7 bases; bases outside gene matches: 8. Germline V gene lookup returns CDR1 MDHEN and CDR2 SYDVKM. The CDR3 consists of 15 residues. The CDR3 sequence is CASRGTGGKGNEQFF. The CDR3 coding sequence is TGTGCCAGCAGGGGGACAGGGGGGAAAGGGAATGAGCAGTTCTTC.

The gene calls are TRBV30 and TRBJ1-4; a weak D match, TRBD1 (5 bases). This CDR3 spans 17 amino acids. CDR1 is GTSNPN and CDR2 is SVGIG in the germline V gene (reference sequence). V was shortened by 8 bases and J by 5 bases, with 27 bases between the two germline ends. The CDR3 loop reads CAGSLPFRGIGNEKLFF. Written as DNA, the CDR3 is TGTGCCGGAAGCCTACCCTTCCGGGGGATAGGCAATGAAAAACTGTTTTTT.

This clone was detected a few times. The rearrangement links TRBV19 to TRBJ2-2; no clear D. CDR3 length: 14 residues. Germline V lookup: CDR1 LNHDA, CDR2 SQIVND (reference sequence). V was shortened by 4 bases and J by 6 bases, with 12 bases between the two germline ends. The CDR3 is CASSNKKGAGELFF. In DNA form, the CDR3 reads TGTGCCAGTAGTAACAAAAAGGGTGCCGGGGAGCTGTTTTTT.

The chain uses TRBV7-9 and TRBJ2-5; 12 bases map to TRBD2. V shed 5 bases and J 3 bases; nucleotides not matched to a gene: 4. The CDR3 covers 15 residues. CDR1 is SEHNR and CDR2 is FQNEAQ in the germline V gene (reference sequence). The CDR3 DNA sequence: TGTGCCAGCAGCCTGACTAGCGGGAGTAAAGAGACCCAGTACTTC. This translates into CASSLTSGSKETQYF.

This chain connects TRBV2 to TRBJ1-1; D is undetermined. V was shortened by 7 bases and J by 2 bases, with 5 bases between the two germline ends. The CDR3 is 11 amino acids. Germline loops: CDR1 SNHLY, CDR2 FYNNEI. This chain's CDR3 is CASTENTEAFF. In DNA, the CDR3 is TGTGCCAGCACAGAAAACACTGAAGCTTTCTTT.

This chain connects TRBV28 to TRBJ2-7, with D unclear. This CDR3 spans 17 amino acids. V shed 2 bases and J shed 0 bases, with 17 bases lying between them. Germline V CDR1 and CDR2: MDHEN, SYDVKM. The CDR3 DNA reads TGTGCCAGCAGTTTAGGTCCCGGCCAGTCGAGCTCCTACGAGCAGTACTTC. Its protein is CASSLGPGQSSSYEQYF.

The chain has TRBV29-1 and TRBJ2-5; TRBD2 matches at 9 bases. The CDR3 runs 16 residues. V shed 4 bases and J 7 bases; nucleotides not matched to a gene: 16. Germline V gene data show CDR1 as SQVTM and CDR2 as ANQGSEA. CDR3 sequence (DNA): TGCAGCGTTGTTAGGTCGGCTAGCGGGACGGAGGGGACCCAGTACTTC. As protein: CSVVRSASGTEGTQYF.

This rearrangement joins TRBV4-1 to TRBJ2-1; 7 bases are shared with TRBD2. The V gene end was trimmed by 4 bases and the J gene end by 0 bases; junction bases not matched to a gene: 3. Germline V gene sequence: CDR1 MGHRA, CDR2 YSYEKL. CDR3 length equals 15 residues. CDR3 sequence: CASSPTSNSYNEQFF. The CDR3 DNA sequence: TGCGCCAGCAGCCCGACTAGCAACTCCTACAATGAGCAGTTCTTC.

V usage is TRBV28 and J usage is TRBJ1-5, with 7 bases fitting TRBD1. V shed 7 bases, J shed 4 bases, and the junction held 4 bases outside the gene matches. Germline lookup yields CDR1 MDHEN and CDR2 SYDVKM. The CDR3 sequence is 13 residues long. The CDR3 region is CASTYRGNQPQHF. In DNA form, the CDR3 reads TGTGCCAGCACCTACAGGGGTAATCAGCCCCAGCATTTT.

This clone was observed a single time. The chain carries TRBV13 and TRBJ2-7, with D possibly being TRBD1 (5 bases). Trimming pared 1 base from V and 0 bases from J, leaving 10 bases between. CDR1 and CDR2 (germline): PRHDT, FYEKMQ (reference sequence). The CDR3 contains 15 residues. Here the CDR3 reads CASSLEGNHSYEQYF. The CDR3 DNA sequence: TGTGCCAGCAGCTTAGAGGGGAATCACTCCTACGAGCAGTACTTC.

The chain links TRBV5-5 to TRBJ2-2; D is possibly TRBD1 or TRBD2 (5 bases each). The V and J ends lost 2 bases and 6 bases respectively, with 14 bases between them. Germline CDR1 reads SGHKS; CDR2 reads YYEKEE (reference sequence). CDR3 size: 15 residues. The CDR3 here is CASSLGQGVAGELFF. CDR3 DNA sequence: TGTGCCAGCAGCTTAGGCCAGGGAGTTGCCGGGGAGCTGTTTTTT.

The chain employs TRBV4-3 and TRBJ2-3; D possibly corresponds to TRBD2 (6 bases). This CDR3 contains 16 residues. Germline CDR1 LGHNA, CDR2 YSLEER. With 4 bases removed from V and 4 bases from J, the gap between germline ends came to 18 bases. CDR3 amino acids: CASSPGGRGLADTQYF. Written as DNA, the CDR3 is TGCGCCAGCAGCCCTGGGGGGAGAGGGTTGGCAGATACGCAGTATTTT.

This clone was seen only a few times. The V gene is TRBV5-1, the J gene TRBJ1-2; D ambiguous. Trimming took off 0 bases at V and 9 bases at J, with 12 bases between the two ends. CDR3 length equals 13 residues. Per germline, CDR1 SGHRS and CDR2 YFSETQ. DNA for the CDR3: TGCGCCAGCAGCTTGGCCGGCGGGGTGAGCTACACCTTC. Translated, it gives CASSLAGGVSYTF.

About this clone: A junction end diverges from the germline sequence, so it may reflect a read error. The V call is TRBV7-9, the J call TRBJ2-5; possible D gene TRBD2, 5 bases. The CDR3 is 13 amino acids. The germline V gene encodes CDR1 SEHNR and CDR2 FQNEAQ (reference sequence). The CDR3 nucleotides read TGTGCCAGCAGCCTAGCCGGAGCGGAGACCCAGTACTTC. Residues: CASSLAGAETQYF.

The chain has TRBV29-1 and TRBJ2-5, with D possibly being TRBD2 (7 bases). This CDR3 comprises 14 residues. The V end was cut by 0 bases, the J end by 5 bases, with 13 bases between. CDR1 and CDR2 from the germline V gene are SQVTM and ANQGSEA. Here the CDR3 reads CSVEDAGAGETQYF. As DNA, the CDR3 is TGCAGCGTTGAAGACGCGGGGGCGGGGGAGACCCAGTACTTC.

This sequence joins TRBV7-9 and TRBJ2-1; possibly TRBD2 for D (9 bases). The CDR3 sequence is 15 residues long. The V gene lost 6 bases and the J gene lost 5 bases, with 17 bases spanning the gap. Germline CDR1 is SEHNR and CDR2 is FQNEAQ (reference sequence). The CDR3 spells CASSRLAGQDNEQFF. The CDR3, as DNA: TGTGCCAGCAGTCGCCTAGCGGGACAGGACAATGAGCAGTTCTTC.

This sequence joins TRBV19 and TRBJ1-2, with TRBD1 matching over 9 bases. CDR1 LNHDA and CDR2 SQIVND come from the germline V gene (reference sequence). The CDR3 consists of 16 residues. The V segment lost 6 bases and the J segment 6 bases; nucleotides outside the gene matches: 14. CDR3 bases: TGTGCCAGTAGCCAACCGACCGGGACAGGGAAGGATGGCTACACCTTC. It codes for CASSQPTGTGKDGYTF. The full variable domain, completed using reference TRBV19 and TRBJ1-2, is DGGITQSPKYLFRKEGQNVTLSCEQNLNHDAMYWYRQDPGQGLRLIYYSQIVNDFQKGDIAEGYSVSREKKESFPLTVTSAQKNPTAFYLCASSQPTGTGKDGYTFGSGTRLTVV.

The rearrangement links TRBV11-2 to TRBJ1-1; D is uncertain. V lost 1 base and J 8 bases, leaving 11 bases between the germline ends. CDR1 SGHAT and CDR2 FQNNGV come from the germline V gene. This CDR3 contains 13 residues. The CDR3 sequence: CASSLGYDAEAFF. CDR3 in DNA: TGTGCCAGCAGCTTAGGTTATGATGCAGAAGCTTTCTTT. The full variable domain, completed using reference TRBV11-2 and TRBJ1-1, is EAGVAQSPRYKIIEKRQSVAFWCNPISGHATLYWYQQILGQGPKLLIQFQNNGVVDDSQLPKDRFSAERLKGVDSTLKIQPAKLEDSAVYLCASSLGYDAEAFFGQGTRLTVV.

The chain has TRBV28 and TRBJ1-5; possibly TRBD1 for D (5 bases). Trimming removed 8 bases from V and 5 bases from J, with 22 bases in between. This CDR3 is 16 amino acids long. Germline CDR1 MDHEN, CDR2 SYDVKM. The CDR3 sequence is CASWKILGRADQPQHF. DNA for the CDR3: TGTGCCAGCTGGAAGATTTTGGGGCGCGCAGATCAGCCCCAGCATTTT.

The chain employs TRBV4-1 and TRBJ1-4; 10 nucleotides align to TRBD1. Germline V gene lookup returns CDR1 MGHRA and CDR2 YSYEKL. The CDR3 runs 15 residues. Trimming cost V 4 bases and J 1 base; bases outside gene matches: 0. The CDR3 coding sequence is TGCGCCAGCAGCCGGACAGGGGGAACTAATGAAAAACTGTTTTTT. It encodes CASSRTGGTNEKLFF.

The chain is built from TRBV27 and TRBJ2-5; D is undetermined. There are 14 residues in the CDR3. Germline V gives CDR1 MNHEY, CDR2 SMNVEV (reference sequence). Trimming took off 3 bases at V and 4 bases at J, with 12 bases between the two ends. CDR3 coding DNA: TGTGCCAGCAGTTTCGGGTTTCGGTCAGAGACCCAGTACTTC. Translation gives CASSFGFRSETQYF.

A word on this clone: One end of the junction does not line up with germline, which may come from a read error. The CDR3 sequence is CASSLELAGNGELFF. DNA for the CDR3: TGTGCCAGCAGTTTGGAACTAGCTGGAAACGGGGAGCTGTTTTTT. The V call is TRBV5-4, the J call TRBJ2-2, with a tentative D call TRBD2 (6 bases). The CDR3 is 15 amino acids. Germline V lookup: CDR1 SGHNT, CDR2 YYREEE (reference sequence). The whole variable domain, filled in from reference TRBV5-4 and TRBJ2-2, reads ETGVTQSPTHLIKTRGQQVTLRCSSQSGHNTVSWYQQALGQGPQFIFQYYREEENGRGNFPPRFSGLQFPNYSSELNVNALELDDSALYLCASSLELAGNGELFFGEGSRLTVL.

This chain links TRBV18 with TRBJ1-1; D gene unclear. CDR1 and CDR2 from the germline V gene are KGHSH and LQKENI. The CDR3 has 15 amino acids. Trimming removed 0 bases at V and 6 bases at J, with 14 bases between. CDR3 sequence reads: CASSPPMEPGAEAFF. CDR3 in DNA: TGTGCCAGCTCACCACCCATGGAGCCCGGGGCTGAAGCTTTCTTT. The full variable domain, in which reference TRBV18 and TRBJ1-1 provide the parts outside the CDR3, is NAGVMQNPRHLVRRRGQEARLRCSPMKGHSHVYWYRQLPEEGLKFMVYLQKENIIDESGMPKERFSAEFPKEGPSILRIQQVVRGDSAAYFCASSPPMEPGAEAFFGQGTRLTVV.

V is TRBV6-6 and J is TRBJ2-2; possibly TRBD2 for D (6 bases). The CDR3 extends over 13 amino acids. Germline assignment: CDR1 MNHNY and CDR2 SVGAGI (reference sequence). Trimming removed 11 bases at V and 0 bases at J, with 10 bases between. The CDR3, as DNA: TGTGCCGCGGGACGGACGAACACCGGGGAGCTGTTTTTT. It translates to CAAGRTNTGELFF.

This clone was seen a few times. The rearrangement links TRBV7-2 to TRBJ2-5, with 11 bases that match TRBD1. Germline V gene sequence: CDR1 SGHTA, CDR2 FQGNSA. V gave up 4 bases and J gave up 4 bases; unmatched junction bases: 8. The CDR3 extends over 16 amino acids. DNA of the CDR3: TGTGCCAGCAGCTCCTGGACAGGGGGCTTGGGAGAGACCCAGTACTTC. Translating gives CASSSWTGGLGETQYF. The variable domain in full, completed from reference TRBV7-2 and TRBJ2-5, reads GAGVSQSPSNKVTEKGKDVELRCDPISGHTALYWYRQSLGQGLEFLIYFQGNSAPDKSGLPSDRFSAERTGGSVSTLTIQRTQQEDSAVYLCASSSWTGGLGETQYFGPGTRLLVL.

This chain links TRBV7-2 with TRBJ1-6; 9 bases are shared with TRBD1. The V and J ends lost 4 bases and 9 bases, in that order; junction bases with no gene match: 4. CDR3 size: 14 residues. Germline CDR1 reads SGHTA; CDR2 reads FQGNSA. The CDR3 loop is CASSSTGGTSPLHF. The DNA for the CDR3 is TGTGCCAGCAGCTCCACAGGGGGCACTTCACCCCTCCACTTT.